A selection of T cell receptor beta chains follows, all from one sample in a study of immune evolution from preneoplasia to lung adenocarcinoma. Profiled with immunoSEQ multiplex PCR; TCRdb holds only in-frame clones, not every one. The table shows tens of thousands of clones, with around 79% occurring only once. Sequencing input: FFPE invasive lung adenocarcinoma tissue. These TCRs come from a person aged 60 to 70 with lung adenocarcinoma. The CDR3 runs from the conserved cysteine through the conserved F or W. A D gene is named only where the DNA matches it firmly. The size of a clone is reported for some rows only, either as once, few or many, or as a class for expanded clones.

TRBJ1-3 | TRBD1 | NA | TRBV28 | TGTGCCAGCAGTTTATCTGACAGGGGATCGGGAAACACCATATATTTT | CASSLSDRGSGNTIYF
TRBJ2-7 | TRBD2 | NA | TRBV18 | TGTGCCAGCTCACTGGGGTTACTAGCGAGTGGGGAGCAGTACTTC | CASSLGLLASGEQYF
TRBJ1-3 | NA | NA | TRBV30 | TGTGCCTGGAGTGGGCAGGGTTACTCTGGAAACACCATATATTTT | CAWSGQGYSGNTIYF
TRBJ2-6 | NA | NA | TRBV28 | TGTGCCAGCAGCGCCGGACAGAGCTCTGGGGCCAACGTCCTGACTTTC | CASSAGQSSGANVLTF
TRBJ1-2 | NA | few | TRBV27 | TGTGCCAGCAGTCCACGACAGTCACTCATCTATGGCTACACCTTC | CASSPRQSLIYGYTF
TRBJ2-1 | NA | NA | TRBV4-1 | TGCGCCAGCAGCCGCGGGCGGGGGCGTCATACAACCGATGAGCAGTTCTTC | CASSRGRGRHTTDEQFF
TRBJ2-7 | TRBD1 | NA | TRBV30 | TGTGCCTGGAAACGACAGGGGGGCTACGAGCAGTACTTC | CAWKRQGGYEQYF
TRBJ2-7 | NA | NA | TRBV5-5 | TGTGCCAGCAGCCTGATAGCGGACGAGCAGTACTTC | CASSLIADEQYF
TRBJ1-2 | NA | NA | TRBV2 | TGTGCCAGCAGTGAATTACGGGCAGGGGCGGGGGGCTACACCTTC | CASSELRAGAGGYTF
TRBJ2-7 | NA | NA | TRBV15 | TGTGCCACCAAACCGGGACACAGCTCCTACGAGCAGTACTTC | CATKPGHSSYEQYF
TRBJ2-7 | NA | NA | TRBV6-6 | TGTGCCAGCGGGTCCCACAGCTCCTACGAGCAGTACTTC | CASGSHSSYEQYF
TRBJ1-5 | NA | medium-sized | TRBV28 | TGTGCCAGCAGTTTGGGCTTGGAATCATGGCCCCAGCATTTT | CASSLGLESWPQHF
TRBJ1-5 | NA | NA | TRBV27 | TGTGCCAGCAGACCGGACAGAAAGGACCAGCCCCAGCATTTT | CASRPDRKDQPQHF
TRBJ1-4 | NA | NA | TRBV19 | TGTGCCAGTATATCCCGGGGGCAGTTCCCCGAAAAACTGTTTTTT | CASISRGQFPEKLFF
TRBJ1-1 | NA | NA | TRBV10-3 | TGTGCCATCAGTGAGGGGGGTTTGGGCACTGAAGCTTTCTTT | CAISEGGLGTEAFF
TRBJ2-1 | TRBD2 | NA | TRBV28 | TGTGCCAGCAGGTTTAGCGGGAGCGGAGGTGAGCAGTTCTTC | CASRFSGSGGEQFF
TRBJ2-1 | NA | NA | TRBV7-9 | TGTGCCAGCAGCTTCGTGGGTGCGGGGACGAATGAGCAGTTCTTC | CASSFVGAGTNEQFF
TRBJ2-1 | NA | NA | TRBV7-2 | TGTGCCAGCAGCTCGGGACTTCCAACGAGCGAGCAGTTCTTC | CASSSGLPTSEQFF
TRBJ2-2 | NA | NA | TRBV7-2 | TGTGCCAGCAGCAGGGGGGCAGGGGAAGGCGGGGAGCTGTTTTTT | CASSRGAGEGGELFF
TRBJ2-7 | TRBD2 | once | TRBV27 | TGTGCCAGCAGTTCAGGACTAGCGGGTACGTCCGAGCAGTACTTC | CASSSGLAGTSEQYF
TRBJ1-4 | TRBD1 | NA | TRBV5-1 | TGCGCCAGCAGCGACCGGGACAGGGGAAATGAAAAACTGTTTTTT | CASSDRDRGNEKLFF
TRBJ2-1 | TRBD2 | NA | TRBV19 | TGTGCCAGTAGTATGGATAGCGGGAGGATTTTGGAGCAGTTCTTC | CASSMDSGRILEQFF
TRBJ2-5 | TRBD2 | few | TRBV28 | TGTGCCAGCAGTGGATGGACTAGCGGGACTACGTACCAAGAGACCCAGTACTTC | CASSGWTSGTTYQETQYF
TRBJ1-4 | TRBD1 | NA | TRBV5-4 | TGTGCCAGCAGTGACAGGGATAATGAAAAACTGTTTTTT | CASSDRDNEKLFF
TRBJ1-1 | NA | NA | TRBV5-1 | TGCGCCAGCAGCCGAGAGGCGAACACTGAAGCTTTCTTT | CASSREANTEAFF
TRBJ2-4 | NA | NA | TRBV21-1 | TGTGCCAGCATTCGTCCGGGACTAGCGGGCCTAGCCAAAAACATTCAGTACTTC | CASIRPGLAGLAKNIQYF
TRBJ2-1 | TRBD2 | NA | TRBV19 | TGTGCCAGTAGTATAAGGGGAAGGACCCCGGGGGGGATCAATGAGCAGTTCTTC | CASSIRGRTPGGINEQFF
TRBJ1-4 | TRBD1 | NA | TRBV11-1 | TGTGCCAGCAGCGCGGGGACAGGTTGGGATGAAAAACTGTTTTTT | CASSAGTGWDEKLFF
TRBJ2-1 | NA | medium-sized | TRBV9 | TGTGCCAGCAGCCCGCCATTAAATGAGCAGTTCTTC | CASSPPLNEQFF
TRBJ1-1 | NA | NA | TRBV7-2 | TGTGCCAGCAGCTTAGAGGGGAACACTGAAGCTTTCTTT | CASSLEGNTEAFF
TRBJ1-4 | TRBD1 | NA | TRBV28 | TGTGCCAGCGGGCCAGGGGGCTTTAATGAAAAACTGTTTTTT | CASGPGGFNEKLFF
TRBJ2-5 | NA | NA | TRBV7-6 | TGTGCCAGCAGCTCAGGCCCCGGGGGGACCCAGTACTTC | CASSSGPGGTQYF
TRBJ1-2 | NA | NA | TRBV29-1 | TGCAGCGTTGTACGGGGGAACTATGGCTACACCTTC | CSVVRGNYGYTF
TRBJ2-2 | TRBD2 | NA | TRBV27 | TGTGCCAGCAGTTTAAGCGGGAGGCCCGGGGAGCTGTTTTTT | CASSLSGRPGELFF
TRBJ2-1 | NA | NA | TRBV28 | TGTGCCAGCGGCCGTTGGGGGAACAATGAGCAGTTCTTC | CASGRWGNNEQFF
TRBJ2-2 | NA | NA | TRBV2 | TGTGCCAGCAGTGAAAGCCCCGGGGAGCTGTTTTTT | CASSESPGELFF
TRBJ2-5 | NA | NA | TRBV11-2 | TGTGCCAGCAGCCTCGGGAGCCAAGAGACCCAGTACTTC | CASSLGSQETQYF
TRBJ1-2 | NA | NA | TRBV7-9 | TGTGCCAGCAGCCACGAGGGGGGGTACAGCGGCTACACCTTC | CASSHEGGYSGYTF
TRBJ2-1 | TRBD1 | NA | TRBV6-1 | TGTGCCAGCAGTGATAGCCCCGACAGGGGAGGTGAGCAGTTCTTC | CASSDSPDRGGEQFF
TRBJ2-7 | NA | NA | TRBV28 | TGTGCCAGCAGTTCCCCGAGAGACTCCTACGAGCAGTACTTC | CASSSPRDSYEQYF
TRBJ2-5 | NA | NA | TRBV28 | TGTGCCAGCAGTTTAGGTCGGGGGGCTCGGGCAGAGACCCAGTACTTC | CASSLGRGARAETQYF
TRBJ1-4 | TRBD1 | NA | TRBV18 | TGTGCCAGCTCACCTACTAACAGTCGGACAGGTGGCGATGAAAAACTGTTTTTT | CASSPTNSRTGGDEKLFF